The 18 T cell receptor beta chains presented below share a single source sample, sequenced in a study of response to subunit inactivated influenza vaccine. TCRdb reprocessed the RT-PCR reads with MiXCR, giving one entry per CDR3 protein. The sample includes roughly 160,000 distinct CDR3 sequences, roughly a tenth of them seen just once. The sequencing used CD8+ T cells sorted from PBMCs, collected 23 to 25 months after vaccination. Receptor source: a man between 45 and 75 years old who received an inactivated influenza vaccine.

This clonotype was observed a few times. The rearrangement links TRBV7-8 to TRBJ1-1; D is unclear. Germline CDR1 reads SGHVS; CDR2 reads FQNEAQ. The length of the CDR3 is 12 residues. The ends were cut back, 5 bases at V and 5 bases at J, with 9 bases in the middle. CDR3 region: CASSVMRTEAFF. For the CDR3, the DNA is TGTGCCAGCAGCGTAATGAGGACTGAAGCTTTCTTT. The variable domain in full, completed from reference TRBV7-8 and TRBJ1-1, reads GAGVSQSPRYKVAKRGQDVALRCDPISGHVSLFWYQQALGQGPEFLTYFQNEAQLDKSGLPSDRFFAERPEGSVSTLKIQRTQQEDSAVYLCASSVMRTEAFFGQGTRLTVV.

This clonotype has at least ten counts. The rearrangement links TRBV7-9 to TRBJ2-3; D gene uncertain. Germline V gene sequence: CDR1 SEHNR, CDR2 FQNEAQ (reference sequence). Trimming cost V 3 bases and J 0 bases, with 10 bases left between them. This CDR3 spans 15 amino acids. The CDR3 bases are TGTGCCAGCAGCTTCCTCGACGGCAGCACAGATACGCAGTATTTT. This encodes CASSFLDGSTDTQYF.

The gene calls are TRBV9 and TRBJ2-5; 11 bases match TRBD2. Germline V lookup: CDR1 SGDLS, CDR2 YYNGEE. Trimming took 1 base from V and 4 from J; bases not matched to a gene: 6. This CDR3 is 16 amino acids long. CDR3 amino acids: CASSVNSGGALETQYF. The CDR3 bases are TGTGCCAGCAGCGTAAATAGCGGGGGGGCTTTAGAGACCCAGTACTTC. The entire variable domain, with the rest obtained from reference TRBV9 and TRBJ2-5, is as follows: DSGVTQTPKHLITATGQRVTLRCSPRSGDLSVYWYQQSLDQGLQFLIQYYNGEERAKGNILERFSAQQFPDLHSELNLSSLELGDSALYFCASSVNSGGALETQYFGPGTRLLVL.

This clonotype came up many times. V is TRBV29-1 and J is TRBJ2-1; no definite D call. The CDR3 extends over 11 amino acids. Trimming stripped 8 bases from V and 4 bases from J, with 9 bases between. From germline, CDR1 is SQVTM and CDR2 ANQGSEA. The CDR3 sequence is CSTWGYNEQFF. For the CDR3, the DNA is TGCAGCACCTGGGGTTACAATGAGCAGTTCTTC.

The genes are TRBV9 and TRBJ2-3, with TRBD2 matching 9 bases. CDR1 SGDLS and CDR2 YYNGEE come from the germline V gene. This CDR3 has 17 residues. V lost 3 bases and J lost 4; bases outside the gene matches: 12. This chain's CDR3 is CASSDNRLAGRADTQYF. Written as DNA, the CDR3 is TGTGCCAGCAGCGATAACCGCCTAGCGGGGAGGGCAGATACGCAGTATTTT.

The chain employs TRBV15 and TRBJ1-4; no clear D. CDR1 is LNHNV, CDR2 YYDKDF, per germline (reference sequence). This CDR3 contains 14 residues. The V and J ends lost 3 bases and 8 bases respectively, with 13 bases between them. The CDR3 loop reads CATSSGGSGEKLFF. CDR3 DNA: TGTGCCACCAGCAGCGGAGGTAGTGGGGAAAAACTGTTTTTT. The complete variable domain, with remaining parts taken from reference TRBV15 and TRBJ1-4, reads DAMVIQNPRYQVTQFGKPVTLSCSQTLNHNVMYWYQQKSSQAPKLLFHYYDKDFNNEADTPDNFQSRRPNTSFCFLDIRSPGLGDTAMYLCATSSGGSGEKLFFGSGTQLSVL.

This clonotype came up a few times. This sequence joins TRBV7-8 and TRBJ2-7; 7 nucleotides align to TRBD1. Germline loops: CDR1 SGHVS, CDR2 FQNEAQ. The V gene end was trimmed by 5 bases and the J gene end by 2 bases; junction bases not matched to a gene: 3. This CDR3 is built from 13 residues. CDR3 amino acids: CASSPGQPYEQYF. CDR3 DNA sequence: TGTGCCAGCAGCCCGGGACAGCCCTACGAGCAGTACTTC.

This clonotype was seen many times. The V gene is TRBV5-1, the J gene TRBJ2-3; TRBD1 agrees at 8 bases. The CDR3 runs 14 residues. With 3 bases clipped from V and 5 bases from J, the junction kept 5 bases outside the gene matches. The germline V gene encodes CDR1 SGHRS and CDR2 YFSETQ. This chain's CDR3 is CASSYGQGIDTQYF. The CDR3 nucleotides read TGCGCCAGCAGCTACGGACAGGGCATAGATACGCAGTATTTT.

The sample holds a few counts of this clonotype. V is TRBV27 and J is TRBJ2-7, with TRBD2 as a possible D gene (6 bases). The ends were cut back, 6 bases at V and 0 bases at J, with 12 bases in the middle. Per germline, CDR1 MNHEY and CDR2 SMNVEV (reference sequence). The CDR3 spans 14 residues. CDR3: CASRGVADSYEQYF. In nucleotides, the CDR3 is TGTGCCAGCAGGGGGGTAGCGGACTCCTACGAGCAGTACTTC.

This clonotype was observed a few times. The gene calls are TRBV7-2 and TRBJ2-5; a possible D gene is TRBD2 (6 bases). CDR1 and CDR2 from the germline V gene are SGHTA and FQGNSA. The V and J ends lost 5 bases and 1 base respectively, with 14 bases between them. The length of the CDR3 is 15 residues. CDR3 region: CASSIIGGFQETQYF. CDR3 in DNA: TGTGCCAGCAGCATTATCGGGGGATTCCAAGAGACCCAGTACTTC.

This chain uses TRBV25-1 with TRBJ2-2; tentatively, D is TRBD2 (5 bases). The germline V gene encodes CDR1 MGHDK and CDR2 SYGVNS. The CDR3 is 16 residues long. V lost 0 bases, J lost 1 base, and 9 bases lay in between. CDR3 sequence reads: CASSEYSAGNTGELFF. The CDR3 coding sequence is TGTGCCAGCAGTGAATATAGCGCCGGGAACACCGGGGAGCTGTTTTTT.

V is TRBV20-1 and J is TRBJ2-2; D gene unclear. Germline V gives CDR1 DFQATT, CDR2 SNEGSKA (reference sequence). The CDR3 extends over 14 amino acids. V was pared by 0 bases and J by 7 bases, with 12 bases between. CDR3 sequence: CSARDFTVSGELFF. CDR3 nucleotides: TGCAGTGCTAGAGATTTTACAGTTAGCGGGGAGCTGTTTTTT.

This clonotype came up many times. The rearrangement links TRBV20-1 to TRBJ2-1; D is undetermined. Germline values: CDR1 DFQATT, CDR2 SNEGSKA (reference sequence). This CDR3 spans 15 amino acids. V shed 3 bases and J shed 7 bases, with 19 bases lying between them. The DNA of the CDR3 is TGCAGTGCTAGGTCTTCGGCACATCTAGAAAATGAGCAGTTCTTC. Translation: CSARSSAHLENEQFF.

The chain uses TRBV5-1 and TRBJ2-3; possibly TRBD2 for D (6 bases). CDR3 length: 17 residues. V lost 0 bases, J lost 4 bases, and 18 bases lay in between. The germline V gene has CDR1 SGHRS and CDR2 YFSETQ. CDR3 sequence (DNA): TGCGCCAGCAGCTTGGAGAGAGGGCTAGCGTTCGCAGATACGCAGTATTTT. The encoded protein is CASSLERGLAFADTQYF.

This chain links TRBV5-1 with TRBJ2-7; 7 nucleotides match TRBD1. The germline V gene has CDR1 SGHRS and CDR2 YFSETQ. Unmatched junction bases numbered 9, after V lost 4 bases and J lost 2 bases. This CDR3 has 15 amino acids. CDR3 bases: TGCGCCAGCAGCCCGGGGACAGAACTAACCTACGAGCAGTACTTC. Amino acids: CASSPGTELTYEQYF.

This chain uses TRBV20-1 with TRBJ2-5, with D unclear. Germline CDR1 and CDR2: DFQATT and SNEGSKA (reference sequence). The CDR3 is 13 residues long. With 3 bases removed from V and 5 bases from J, the gap between germline ends came to 13 bases. The CDR3 nucleotides are TGCAGTGCTAGCCCCAACCTTTGGGAGACCCAGTACTTC. It codes for CSASPNLWETQYF.

The CDR3 loop reads CASSFSGGNQPQHF. CDR3 coding DNA: TGTGCCAGCAGCTTCTCTGGGGGCAATCAGCCCCAGCATTTT. The J gene is TRBJ1-5, the V gene TRBV5-6, with D uncertain. Germline lookup yields CDR1 SGHDT and CDR2 YYEEEE. V lost 2 bases to trimming and J lost 2 bases, with 8 bases between them. The CDR3 length is 14 residues.

This clonotype occurred a few times. This chain uses TRBV5-4 with TRBJ2-7; D is ambiguous. V lost 1 base, J lost 5 bases, and 7 bases lay in between. The CDR3 covers 12 residues. Germline CDR1 SGHNT, CDR2 YYREEE (reference sequence). The CDR3 DNA follows: TGTGCCAGCAGCTTGTTCCGCGACGAGCAGTACTTC. Translated: CASSLFRDEQYF.